The 6 T cell receptor beta chains given below trace back to one sample, sequenced in a study of metastatic and nonmetastatic thyroid tumors. TCRdb used MiXCR to call clones anew from the PCR reads. In the table there are approximately 34,000 clones, over 15% of which are singletons. Thyroid surgery took place with no prior treatment in any patient. Sequenced input: blood. The receptors were gathered from a female donor with papillary thyroid cancer or a benign thyroid nodule (not recorded which). Some clones in this sample may be carry-over from other donors' samples.

This clone was detected many times. The chain's CDR3 is CASSDQGRAFF. The CDR3 coding sequence is TGCGCCAGCAGTGATCAGGGACGGGCTTTCTTT. The chain couples TRBV10-1 to TRBJ1-1; D is perhaps TRBD1 (5 bases). V was pared by 3 bases and J by 11 bases, with 10 bases between. The germline V gene encodes CDR1 WNHNN and CDR2 SYGVQD (reference sequence). This CDR3 region has 11 residues.

CDR3 region: CASSFKGWEKEQYF. CDR3 nucleotides: TGTGCCAGCAGTTTCAAGGGGTGGGAAAAAGAGCAGTACTTC. The chain combines TRBV28 with TRBJ2-7, with a weak D call TRBD1 (5 bases). The germline V gene encodes CDR1 MDHEN and CDR2 SYDVKM. The CDR3 is 14 residues long. V dropped 3 bases and J dropped 7 bases, with 16 bases sitting between them.

This clone has ten or more counts. This chain connects TRBV2 to TRBJ2-3, with a possible D match to TRBD1 (6 bases). Per the germline V gene, CDR1 is SNHLY and CDR2 is FYNNEI. The CDR3 has 17 residues. Trimming removed 6 bases at V and 0 bases at J, with 19 bases between. The CDR3 coding sequence is TGTGCCAGCAGGGCCCAGGGGCTTCAAGATAGCACAGATACGCAGTATTTT. This encodes CASRAQGLQDSTDTQYF.

This clone was found a few times. A much larger clone is a single base away; this may be a read error. The rearrangement joins TRBV6-5 to TRBJ1-1, with D perhaps matching TRBD1 (5 bases). The CDR3 has 16 amino acids. Germline V CDR1 and CDR2: MNHEY, SVGAGI. The ends were cut back, 2 bases at V and 5 bases at J, with 18 bases in the middle. The CDR3 nucleotides are TGTGCCAGCAGTTACGTCCCGAGGAGGGGCTGGACTGAAGCTTTCTTT. This translates into CASSYVPRRGWTEAFF.

This clone is labeled medium-sized. The chain recombines TRBV7-8 with TRBJ2-1, with D possibly being TRBD1 or TRBD2 (5 bases each). This CDR3 contains 13 residues. The V end lost 10 bases, the J end lost 4 bases, and 14 bases lay between the germline ends. Germline CDR1 is SGHVS and CDR2 is FQNEAQ. The CDR3: CATAGTIYNEQFF. The CDR3 DNA reads as TGTGCCACCGCCGGGACCATTTACAATGAGCAGTTCTTC.

This clone occurred many times. The chain joins TRBV28 to TRBJ1-5; no reliable D call. CDR3 size: 14 residues. The V gene lost 6 bases and the J gene lost 0 bases, with 9 bases spanning the gap. Germline V gives CDR1 MDHEN, CDR2 SYDVKM. This CDR3 is CASRGGGSNQPQHF. The CDR3 DNA reads as TGTGCCAGCAGGGGCGGTGGTAGCAATCAGCCCCAGCATTTT.